Listed here are 18 T cell receptor beta chains from one sample, sequenced in a study of blood T cell repertoires in COVID-19. The protocol was immunoSEQ multiplex PCR, while the TCRdb copy is restricted to in-frame clones and leaves out a portion. Of roughly 280,000 clones listed, around 90% are singletons. Sequencing input: peripheral blood. These receptors all come from a woman in her forties or fifties who had recovered from COVID-19.

This clone has only a few counts. This rearrangement joins TRBV29-1 to TRBJ1-1, with 10 bases matching TRBD1. Trimming took 3 bases from V and 5 from J; bases not matched to a gene: 12. The CDR3 consists of 16 residues. Germline V gives CDR1 SQVTM, CDR2 ANQGSEA. DNA of the CDR3: TGCAGCGTTGATGGGGGACAGGGGAATCTAGGGACTGAAGCTTTCTTT. Its protein is CSVDGGQGNLGTEAFF.

This CDR3 is CASRAGGAGNTEAFF. The CDR3 DNA reads as TGTGCCAGCAGGGCAGGGGGCGCTGGGAACACTGAAGCTTTCTTT. The chain employs TRBV28 and TRBJ1-1; 8 bases match TRBD1. This CDR3 comprises 15 residues. CDR1 MDHEN and CDR2 SYDVKM come from the germline V gene. Trimming removed 6 bases from V and 1 base from J; junction bases left unmatched: 7.

V usage is TRBV29-1 and J usage is TRBJ1-1, with 7 bases fitting TRBD1. The CDR3 has 14 residues. Germline V lookup: CDR1 SQVTM, CDR2 ANQGSEA. Unmatched junction bases numbered 10, after V lost 2 bases and J lost 7 bases. Written as DNA, the CDR3 is TGCAGCGTTGAAATTGGGACAGAATACAATGAAGCTTTCTTT. Its translation: CSVEIGTEYNEAFF.

The V call is TRBV15, the J call TRBJ2-3; 11 nucleotides line up with TRBD2. The CDR3 has 18 amino acids. Germline-derived CDR1 and CDR2 are LNHNV and YYDKDF (reference sequence). V shed 3 bases, J shed 2 bases, and the junction held 10 bases outside the gene matches. CDR3 nucleotide sequence: TGTGCCACCAGCAGCGAAAAAATGACTAGCGGGAACACAGATACGCAGTATTTT. This encodes CATSSEKMTSGNTDTQYF.

The chain combines TRBV7-9 with TRBJ2-7, with D perhaps matching TRBD1 (5 bases). CDR1 is SEHNR, CDR2 FQNEAQ, per germline (reference sequence). V dropped 5 bases and J dropped 0 bases, with 8 bases sitting between them. CDR3 length: 13 residues. The CDR3 region is CASSLDSSYEQYF. DNA for the CDR3: TGTGCCAGCAGCCTTGACAGCTCCTACGAGCAGTACTTC.

The chain joins TRBV5-6 to TRBJ1-5; TRBD1 might be the D (6 bases). V lost 4 bases, J lost 0 bases, and 17 bases lay in between. Germline-derived CDR1 and CDR2 are SGHDT and YYEEEE. The CDR3 has 17 amino acids. The CDR3 DNA reads TGTGCCAGCAGCATACGAACAGGGTTCTATAGCAATCAGCCCCAGCATTTT. Its protein product is CASSIRTGFYSNQPQHF.

This clone showed up many times. CDR3 region: CASSEGTGTSVGNEQFF. The CDR3 DNA sequence: TGTGCCAGCAGCGAAGGGACCGGGACTAGCGTGGGGAATGAGCAGTTCTTC. The V call is TRBV9, the J call TRBJ2-1; 10 nucleotides match TRBD2. The J segment lost 7 bases and the V segment lost 3 bases, leaving 13 bases of the junction unmatched. The CDR3 is 17 residues long. Germline V CDR1 and CDR2: SGDLS, YYNGEE.

The chain couples TRBV7-8 to TRBJ1-6, with 8 positions matching TRBD1. The CDR3 runs 15 residues. CDR1 and CDR2 from the germline V gene are SGHVS and FQNEAQ. V lost 2 bases, J lost 10 bases, and 7 bases stayed unmatched. CDR3 nucleotides: TGTGCCAGCAGCTTACCCGGCGGACAGGGATCACCCCTCCACTTT. This codes for CASSLPGGQGSPLHF.

The rearrangement joins TRBV9 to TRBJ2-5; 10 bases line up with TRBD1. Germline loops: CDR1 SGDLS, CDR2 YYNGEE. The length of the CDR3 is 14 residues. Trimming removed 2 bases from V and 7 bases from J; junction bases left unmatched: 5. The CDR3 bases are TGTGCCAGCAGCGTGGGGGACAGGGGAGCGACCCAGTACTTC. It is translated as CASSVGDRGATQYF.

The chain combines TRBV7-9 with TRBJ1-6; tentatively, D is TRBD1 (5 bases). The CDR3 covers 14 residues. Between the trimmed V and J ends, which lost 7 bases and 5 bases, there was a span of 12 bases. Germline loops: CDR1 SEHNR, CDR2 FQNEAQ (reference sequence). The CDR3 region has the DNA TGTGCCAGCACCTCAGGGATGAATAATTCACCCCTCCACTTT. Its protein product is CASTSGMNNSPLHF.

V and J are TRBV27 and TRBJ2-5; no reliable D call. Germline loops: CDR1 MNHEY, CDR2 SMNVEV (reference sequence). The CDR3 contains 13 residues. V lost 3 bases to trimming and J lost 5 bases, with 10 bases between them. CDR3 residues: CASSFNRRETQYF. In nucleotides, the CDR3 is TGTGCCAGCAGTTTTAACCGCAGGGAGACCCAGTACTTC.

The chain joins TRBV11-2 to TRBJ2-2, with 13 bases that match TRBD2. J gave up 6 bases and V 4 bases, and 11 bases lay outside the gene matches. Germline assignment: CDR1 SGHAT and CDR2 FQNNGV. This CDR3 has 18 amino acids. CDR3 loop: CASSSRTSGGPSPGELFF. The CDR3 nucleotides read TGTGCCAGCAGCTCCCGGACTAGCGGGGGCCCCTCCCCCGGGGAGCTGTTTTTT.

Worth noting for this clone: The sample contains more than one DNA sequence encoding this CDR3. V and J are TRBV5-1 and TRBJ2-3; possibly TRBD1 for D (5 bases). This CDR3 is built from 15 residues. V was clipped by 4 bases and J by 0 bases, with 12 bases between them. CDR1 is SGHRS and CDR2 is YFSETQ in the germline V gene. This CDR3 reads CASSLRGLSTDTQYF. The CDR3 coding sequence is TGCGCCAGCAGCCTTAGGGGCTTGAGCACAGATACGCAGTATTTT.

The V and J genes are TRBV4-3 and TRBJ2-7; 11 bases fit TRBD1. Germline assignment: CDR1 LGHNA and CDR2 YSLEER. V trimming: 0 bases; J trimming: 5 bases; junction bases outside the gene matches: 6. CDR3 length: 16 amino acids. For the CDR3, the DNA is TGCGCCAGCAGCCAAGATGGTGGGACAGGGGGAAACGAGCAGTACTTC. This translates into CASSQDGGTGGNEQYF.

This sequence joins TRBV12-3 or TRBV12-4 and TRBJ1-1, with a weak D call TRBD1 (5 bases). The CDR3 totals 13 residues. V was trimmed by 6 bases and J by 10 bases, leaving 18 bases between them. The CDR3 reads CASSPGTPSPAFF. CDR3 nucleotides: TGTGCCAGCAGCCCCGGGACTCCTAGCCCAGCTTTCTTT.

The chain has TRBV5-1 and TRBJ2-7; D is unclear. Germline V gene lookup returns CDR1 SGHRS and CDR2 YFSETQ. The CDR3 has 14 residues. The V end was cut by 5 bases, the J end by 1 base, with 13 bases between. The CDR3 nucleotides are TGCGCCAGCAGAAGTGAGGCGTCTTCCTACGAGCAGTACTTC. Its translation: CASRSEASSYEQYF.

V and J are TRBV9 and TRBJ2-3; TRBD2 agrees at 13 bases. CDR1 is SGDLS, CDR2 YYNGEE, per germline. There are 19 residues in the CDR3. Losses at the gene ends were 0 bases for V and 0 bases for J; bases not matched to a gene: 7. For the CDR3, the DNA is TGTGCCAGCAGCGTAGTGGGTGTGACTAGCGGGGGGAGCACAGATACGCAGTATTTT. Amino acids: CASSVVGVTSGGSTDTQYF.

A single count supports this clone. V and J are TRBV18 and TRBJ2-4; 7 nucleotides line up with TRBD1. The CDR3 is 20 residues long. The V segment lost 3 bases and the J segment 0 bases; nucleotides outside the gene matches: 17. The V gene's germline CDR1 is KGHSH and CDR2 LQKENI. The DNA of the CDR3 is TGTGCCAGCTCACCCGAGGACAGGATGACCTCCACTCTAGCCAAAAACATTCAGTACTTC. As protein: CASSPEDRMTSTLAKNIQYF.